This T cell receptor (beta chain) was documented in a study of T cell responses to AZD1222 COVID-19 vaccine. General study results and limits: Dominant at 160-218 and 743-854, vaccine-associated CD4 TCRs also spanned spike. Close to half of all spike-specific TCRs reportedly target regions of the variants that are unmutated. Donors were chiefly white British, with a greater number of females, and clonal diversity was perhaps underestimated. The peak T cell response came first, and repertoires were sampled only after it.

The table came from immunoSEQ multiplex PCR; TCRdb's copy has only in-frame clones and leaves some out. The table shows approximately 60,000 clones, with over 60% occurring only once. The V gene's germline CDR1 is ENHRY and CDR2 SYGVKD. The length of the CDR3 is 18 residues. J was trimmed by 5 bases and V by 6 bases; bases with no gene match: 17. Notes on this clone: What it binds is not known.

This chain links TRBV10-3 with TRBJ2-5; TRBD1 matches 11 bases. The sequence was obtained from an adult in good health. This specimen consisted of peripheral blood, obtained on day 0 of AZD1222 vaccination. The CDR3: CAISSQSTGQGAGETQYF. DNA for the CDR3: TGTGCCATCAGCAGTCAAAGCACCGGACAGGGGGCGGGGGAGACCCAGTACTTC.